Following are 3 T cell receptor beta chains from one sample sequenced in a study of T cell changes during pregnancy in multiple sclerosis. The table came from immunoSEQ multiplex PCR; TCRdb's copy has only in-frame clones and leaves some out. This sample has roughly 88,000 clones, with more than 90% found just once. Sequenced material: peripheral blood, taken in the first trimester of pregnancy. The source is a female donor with multiple sclerosis, enrolled in a pregnancy study.

The chain combines TRBV10-1 with TRBJ2-2, with D tentatively TRBD2 (6 bases). CDR1 is WNHNN, CDR2 SYGVQD, per germline (reference sequence). This CDR3 spans 16 amino acids. Trimming removed 8 bases at V and 4 bases at J, with 20 bases between. The DNA for the CDR3 is TGCGCCAGCTCCTTTCTAAGGGGAGGAAGCACCGGGGAGCTGTTTTTT. It encodes CASSFLRGGSTGELFF.

This chain uses TRBV28 with TRBJ1-1, with 7 bases fitting TRBD1. The CDR3 covers 17 residues. Germline V CDR1 and CDR2: MDHEN, SYDVKM. The V and J ends lost 1 base and 0 bases, in that order; junction bases with no gene match: 8. As DNA, the CDR3 is TGTGCCAGCAGTTTATCCATGGGACAGAGATTGAACACTGAAGCTTTCTTT. It specifies CASSLSMGQRLNTEAFF. The whole variable domain, remainder taken from reference TRBV28 and TRBJ1-1, is DVKVTQSSRYLVKRTGEKVFLECVQDMDHENMFWYRQDPGLGLRLIYFSYDVKMKEKGDIPEGYSVSREKKERFSLILESASTNQTSMYLCASSLSMGQRLNTEAFFGQGTRLTVV.

In its sample, this clone was seen once. J is TRBJ2-3 and V is TRBV28, with 9 bases fitting TRBD1. The CDR3 covers 14 residues. V lost 5 bases and J lost 5; bases outside the gene matches: 5. Germline V gene sequence: CDR1 MDHEN, CDR2 SYDVKM. The CDR3: CASSGTGKLDTQYF. The CDR3 nucleotides are TGTGCCAGCAGTGGGACAGGGAAACTAGATACGCAGTATTTT.